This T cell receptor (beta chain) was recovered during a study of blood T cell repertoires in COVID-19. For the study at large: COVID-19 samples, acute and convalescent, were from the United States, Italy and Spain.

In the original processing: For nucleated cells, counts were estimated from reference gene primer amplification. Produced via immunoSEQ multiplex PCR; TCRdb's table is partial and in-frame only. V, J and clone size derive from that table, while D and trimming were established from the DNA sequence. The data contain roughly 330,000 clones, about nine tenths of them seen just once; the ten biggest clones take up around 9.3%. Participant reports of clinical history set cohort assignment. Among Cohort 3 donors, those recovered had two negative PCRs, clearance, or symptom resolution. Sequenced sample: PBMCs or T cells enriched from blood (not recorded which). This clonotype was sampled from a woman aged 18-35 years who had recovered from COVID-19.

The CDR3 loop is CASSPLEVESRGTEAFF. The CDR3 bases are TGTGCCAGCAGCCCCCTGGAGGTTGAATCGAGGGGGACTGAAGCTTTCTTT. The rearrangement uses TRBV5-4 and TRBJ1-1; D possibly corresponds to TRBD1 (6 bases). The germline V and J ends were trimmed by 4 bases and 5 bases, with 24 bases remaining between them. CDR3 length: 17 residues. Germline loops: CDR1 SGHNT, CDR2 YYREEE (reference sequence). Using reference TRBV5-4 and TRBJ1-1 for the parts outside the CDR3, the full variable domain is ETGVTQSPTHLIKTRGQQVTLRCSSQSGHNTVSWYQQALGQGPQFIFQYYREEENGRGNFPPRFSGLQFPNYSSELNVNALELDDSALYLCASSPLEVESRGTEAFFGQGTRLTVV.